The rows below give T cell receptor beta chains drawn from one sample of a study of cytomegalovirus exposure and HLA in healthy donors. Profiling relied on immunoSEQ multiplex PCR, and the TCRdb table lists in-frame clones only, not all of them. The sample has fewer than 110,000 clones, 79% seen once. The sequenced material came from PBMCs. These receptors were taken from a man in his fifties or sixties in good health and CMV-seropositive. CDR3s include the opening cysteine and the closing phenylalanine or tryptophan. D genes are given only for firm matches. Some rows mark clone size as missing; the rest say once, few, many or name a class of expanded clone.

16	TRBV19	TRBD1	TRBJ2-7	-	TGTGCCAGTAGTATAGAGCCGAACAGGGGATCCTACGAGCAGTACTTC	CASSIEPNRGSYEQYF
17	TRBV27	TRBD1	TRBJ1-5	-	TGTGCCAGCAGTTTATCGGTGGGACAGGGAGGTACTCAGCCCCAGCATTTT	CASSLSVGQGGTQPQHF
16	TRBV7-8	-	TRBJ2-5	-	TGTGCCAGCAGCTTAGTTAGCCAGGGGATTAGTTGGGAGCAGTACTTC	CASSLVSQGISWEQYF
15	TRBV27	TRBD2	TRBJ2-1	-	TGTGCCAGCAGACCTAGCGGGAAGTACAGGAATGAGCAGTTCTTC	CASRPSGKYRNEQFF
12	TRBV5-4	-	TRBJ2-1	-	TGTGCCAGCAGCTTGGCACACACTGAGCAGTTCTTC	CASSLAHTEQFF
16	TRBV7-9	TRBD2	TRBJ2-7	few	TGTGCCAGCAGCTTAGGACTAGCGGGAGGCACCTACGAGCAGTACTTC	CASSLGLAGGTYEQYF
15	TRBV28	TRBD2	TRBJ2-2	-	TGTGCCAGCAGTTTCGCTAGCGGGGGGACCGGGGAGCTGTTTTTT	CASSFASGGTGELFF
16	TRBV27	-	TRBJ1-6	-	TGTGCCAGCAGTGCCCTAACAGGATCAGATAATTCACCCCTCCACTTT	CASSALTGSDNSPLHF
15	TRBV30	-	TRBJ1-5	-	TGTGCCTGGAGTGGAGTAACACGGGCAGGGCAGCCCCAGCATTTT	CAWSGVTRAGQPQHF
15	TRBV6-5	-	TRBJ1-2	-	TGTGCCAGCAGTTACTCGACCGCCGCGGTGGCCGGCTACACCTTC	CASSYSTAAVAGYTF
16	TRBV28	TRBD1	TRBJ1-1	-	TGTGCCAGCAATACAGGGGGGCAGGGGGGACATACTGAAGCTTTCTTT	CASNTGGQGGHTEAFF
13	TRBV7-2	-	TRBJ2-1	-	TGTGCCAGCAGCGGAGGATCCTACAATGAGCAGTTCTTC	CASSGGSYNEQFF
14	TRBV11-2	-	TRBJ2-5	-	TGTGCCAGCAGCCCGACGACAAGTCAAGAGACCCAGTACTTC	CASSPTTSQETQYF
18	TRBV4-2	TRBD2	TRBJ2-5	-	TGTGCCAGCAGCCAAGGACTAGCGGGCCCCTCGGGGGGGGAGACCCAGTACTTC	CASSQGLAGPSGGETQYF
15	TRBV9	TRBD2	TRBJ2-4	-	TGTGCCAGCAGCGCCGGTGCGGGGGAAATGGCCATTCAGTACTTC	CASSAGAGEMAIQYF
15	TRBV10-1	TRBD1	TRBJ2-3	few	TGCGCCAGCGGCCCGGGACAGGGTGTCGCAGATACGCAGTATTTT	CASGPGQGVADTQYF
12	TRBV7-7	-	TRBJ2-5	once	TGTGCCAGCAGCTCGTCCGGAGAGACCCAGTACTTC	CASSSSGETQYF
15	TRBV30	-	TRBJ2-4	-	TGTGCCTGGAGCACAGGGCCTTCGGACAAAAACATTCAGTACTTC	CAWSTGPSDKNIQYF
17	TRBV5-5	TRBD2	TRBJ2-7	-	TGTGCCAGCAGCTTGGGTGGCCTAGCGGGAGATGTAGGTCAGCAGTACTTC	CASSLGGLAGDVGQQYF
15	TRBV19	-	TRBJ1-5	once	TGTGCCAGTAGTATATTGGGGGCGAGGAATCAGCCCCAGCATTTT	CASSILGARNQPQHF
18	TRBV21-1	-	TRBJ2-7	-	TGTGCCAGCAGCAAATTGGGTAATAGCGGGAGGGAAACCTACGAGCAGTACTTC	CASSKLGNSGRETYEQYF
16	TRBV5-1	-	TRBJ1-6	-	TGCGCCAGCAGCATCCAGGACAGCCGAAAGGATTCACCCCTCCACTTT	CASSIQDSRKDSPLHF
15	TRBV5-1	-	TRBJ2-1	once	TGCGCCAGCAGCTTGGCCCCAGGCTCCTACAATGAGCAGTTCTTC	CASSLAPGSYNEQFF
13	TRBV7-2	TRBD1	TRBJ2-7	-	TGTGCCAGCAGTCGAGACAGGGCCTACGAGCAGTACTTC	CASSRDRAYEQYF
15	TRBV27	TRBD1	TRBJ2-7	-	TGTGCCAGCAGGGAAAAGACAGGGGGCACCTACGAGCAGTACTTC	CASREKTGGTYEQYF
15	TRBV19	-	TRBJ2-7	few	TGTGCCAGTAGTCGGCAGGCGAACCTCCCCTACGAGCAGTACTTC	CASSRQANLPYEQYF
15	TRBV30	-	TRBJ2-3	-	TGTGCCTGGAGTCTAGGGGGGGGGCGGGGAGATACGCAGTATTTT	CAWSLGGGRGDTQYF
15	TRBV28	TRBD2	TRBJ2-1	-	TGTGCCAGCACTCCTAGCGGGAGTAGATTGAATGAGCAGTTCTTC	CASTPSGSRLNEQFF
16	TRBV5-1	-	TRBJ1-1	-	TGCGCCAGCAGCTTGGGATGGGGCGGGAGGGACACTGAAGCTTTCTTT	CASSLGWGGRDTEAFF
15	TRBV28	TRBD2	TRBJ2-2	-	TGTGCCAGTAGCCGGGGGAGGGCCATCGGCGGGGAGCTGTTTTTT	CASSRGRAIGGELFF